The present entry profiles one T cell receptor (beta chain) with its context. The sample originates from a study of OX40 agonist ivuxolimab in advanced cancers. Study-wide background: Among those enrolled, mean age was roughly 62 years (range about 23 to 79) and over 70% were male.

Assay: immunoSEQ multiplex PCR; the TCRdb copy retains only in-frame clones and omits some. The sample holds about 91,000 clones, 80% to 90% seen once. V shed 3 bases and J shed 7 bases, with 6 bases lying between them. This CDR3 is built from 12 residues. CDR1 MNHGY and CDR2 SVAAGI come from the germline V gene. The source is an adult with an advanced solid tumor such as melanoma, head and neck, liver or kidney cancer. The source material was CD4+ or CD8+ T cells sorted from blood, sampled in a trial of the OX40 agonist ivuxolimab. The chain combines TRBV6-9 with TRBJ2-2, with D uncertain. The CDR3 reads CASSYAGGELFF. CDR3 DNA: TGTGCCAGCAGTTACGCTGGCGGGGAGCTGTTTTTT.